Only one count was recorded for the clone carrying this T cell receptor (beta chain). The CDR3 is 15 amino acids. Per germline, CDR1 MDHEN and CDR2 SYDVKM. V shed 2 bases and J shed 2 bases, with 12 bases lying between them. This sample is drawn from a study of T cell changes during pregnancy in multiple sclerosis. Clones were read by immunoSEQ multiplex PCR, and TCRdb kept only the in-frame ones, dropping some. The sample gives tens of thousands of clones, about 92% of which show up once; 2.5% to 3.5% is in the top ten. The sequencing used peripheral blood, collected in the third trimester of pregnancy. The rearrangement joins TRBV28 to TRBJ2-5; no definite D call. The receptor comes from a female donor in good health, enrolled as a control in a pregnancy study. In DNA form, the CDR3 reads TGTGCCAGCAGTTTAGGCCGCGTAGCACAAGAGACCCAGTACTTC. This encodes CASSLGRVAQETQYF.